Given below is one T cell receptor (beta chain) in context. Clones were read by immunoSEQ multiplex PCR, and TCRdb kept only the in-frame ones, dropping some. The sample holds 100,000 or so clones; 85% to 90% are singletons and the top ten take about 8%. This entry belongs to a study of control samples from healthy donors and cancer patients. The sequence came from a man aged 30 to 45 in good health. The sample consisted of blood.

CDR3 nucleotides: TGTGCCAGCAGTGACTCATTATTCGCCGAGCAGTACTTC. Amino acid sequence: CASSDSLFAEQYF. The genes are TRBV6-4 and TRBJ2-7; D ambiguous. V lost 0 bases and J lost 6, with 9 bases in between. The CDR3 consists of 13 residues. Germline V gene sequence: CDR1 MRHNA, CDR2 SNTAGT.